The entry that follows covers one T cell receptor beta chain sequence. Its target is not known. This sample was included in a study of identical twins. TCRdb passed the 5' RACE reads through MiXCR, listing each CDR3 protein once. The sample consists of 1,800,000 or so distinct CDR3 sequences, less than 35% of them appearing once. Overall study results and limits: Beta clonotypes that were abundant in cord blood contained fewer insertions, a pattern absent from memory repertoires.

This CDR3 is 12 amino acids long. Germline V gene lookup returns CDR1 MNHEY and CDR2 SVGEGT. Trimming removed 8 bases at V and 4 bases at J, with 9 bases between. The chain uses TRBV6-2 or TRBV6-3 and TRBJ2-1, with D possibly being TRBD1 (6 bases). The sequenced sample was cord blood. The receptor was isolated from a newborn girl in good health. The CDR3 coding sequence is TGTGCCAGCCGACAGGAATACAATGAGCAGTTCTTC. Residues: CASRQEYNEQFF.